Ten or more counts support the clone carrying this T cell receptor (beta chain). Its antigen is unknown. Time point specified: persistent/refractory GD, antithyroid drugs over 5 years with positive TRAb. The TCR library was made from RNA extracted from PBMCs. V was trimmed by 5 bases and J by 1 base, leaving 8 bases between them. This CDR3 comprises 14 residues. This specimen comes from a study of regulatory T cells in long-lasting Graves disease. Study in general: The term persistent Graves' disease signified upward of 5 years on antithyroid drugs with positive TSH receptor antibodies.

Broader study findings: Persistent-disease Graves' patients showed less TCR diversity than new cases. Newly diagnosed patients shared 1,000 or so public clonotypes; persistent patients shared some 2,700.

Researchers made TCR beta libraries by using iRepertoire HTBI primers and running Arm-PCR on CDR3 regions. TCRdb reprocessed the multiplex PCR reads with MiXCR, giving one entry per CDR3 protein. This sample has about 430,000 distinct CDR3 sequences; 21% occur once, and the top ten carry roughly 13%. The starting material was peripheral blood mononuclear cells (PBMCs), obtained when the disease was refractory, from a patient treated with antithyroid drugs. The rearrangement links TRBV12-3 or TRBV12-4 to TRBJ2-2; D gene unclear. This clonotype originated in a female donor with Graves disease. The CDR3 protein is CASSQDQNTGELFF. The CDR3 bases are TGTGCCAGCAGTCAGGACCAGAACACCGGGGAGCTGTTTTTT.